This TCR beta chain was captured in a study of T cell changes during pregnancy in multiple sclerosis. The CDR3 length is 17 residues. V was clipped by 0 bases and J by 2 bases, with 16 bases between them. Germline loops: CDR1 LGHNA, CDR2 YSLEER. Profiled with immunoSEQ multiplex PCR; TCRdb holds only in-frame clones, not every one. The sample comprises 50,000 to 70,000 clones, roughly 91% of which are singletons, and 1% to 1.5% rests with the top ten. This clone has only a few counts. This chain connects TRBV4-3 to TRBJ1-2; D possibly corresponds to TRBD1 (5 bases). Sample: peripheral blood, taken after pregnancy. This receptor was identified in a female donor in good health, enrolled as a control in a pregnancy study. The CDR3 nucleotides read TGCGCCAGCAGCCAAGATCTCCAGGGACTCTCAAACTATGGCTACACCTTC. Translated: CASSQDLQGLSNYGYTF.